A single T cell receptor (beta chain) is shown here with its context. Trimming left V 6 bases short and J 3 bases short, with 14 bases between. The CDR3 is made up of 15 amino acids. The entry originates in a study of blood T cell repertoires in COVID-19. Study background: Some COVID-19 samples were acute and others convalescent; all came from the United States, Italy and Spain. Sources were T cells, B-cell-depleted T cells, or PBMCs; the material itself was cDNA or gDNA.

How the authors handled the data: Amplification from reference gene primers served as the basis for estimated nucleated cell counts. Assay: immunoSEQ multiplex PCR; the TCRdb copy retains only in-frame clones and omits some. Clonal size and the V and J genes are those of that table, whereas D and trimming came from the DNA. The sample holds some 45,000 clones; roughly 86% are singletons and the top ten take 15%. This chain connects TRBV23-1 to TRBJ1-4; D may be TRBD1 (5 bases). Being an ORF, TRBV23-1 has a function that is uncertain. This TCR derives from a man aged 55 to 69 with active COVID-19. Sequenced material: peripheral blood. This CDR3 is CASRAGRLANEKLFF. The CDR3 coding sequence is TGCGCCAGCAGGGCAGGGCGGTTAGCTAATGAAAAACTGTTTTTT.